What follows is one T cell receptor (beta chain) and its context. Its specificity is not known. The entry originates in a study of OX40 agonist ivuxolimab in advanced cancers. Across the whole study: In this trial design, patients received ivuxolimab intravenously at 0.01 to 10 mg/kg every 2 weeks. A male proportion of about 80% was recorded, with mean age roughly 62 years and range about 20 to 85.

Study-wide results and caveats: The specificity for antigen of the expanded peripheral T cells was not determined.

The CDR3 spans 14 residues. Germline CDR1 is SGHNT and CDR2 is YENEEA. V lost 5 bases and J lost 4; bases outside the gene matches: 4. Method: immunoSEQ multiplex PCR; TCRdb's copy keeps in-frame clones and lacks some. This repertoire shows approximately 89,000 clones, nearly 90% found once; its top ten account for approximately 0.3%. The input for sequencing was CD4+ or CD8+ T cells sorted from blood, taken in a trial of the OX40 agonist ivuxolimab. This rearrangement joins TRBV11-3 to TRBJ1-3; 8 bases agree with TRBD1. The source is an adult with an advanced solid tumor such as melanoma, head and neck, liver or kidney cancer. The CDR3 loop is CASSRGTGGNTIYF. The CDR3 nucleotides read TGTGCCAGCAGCCGCGGGACAGGAGGAAACACCATATATTTT.